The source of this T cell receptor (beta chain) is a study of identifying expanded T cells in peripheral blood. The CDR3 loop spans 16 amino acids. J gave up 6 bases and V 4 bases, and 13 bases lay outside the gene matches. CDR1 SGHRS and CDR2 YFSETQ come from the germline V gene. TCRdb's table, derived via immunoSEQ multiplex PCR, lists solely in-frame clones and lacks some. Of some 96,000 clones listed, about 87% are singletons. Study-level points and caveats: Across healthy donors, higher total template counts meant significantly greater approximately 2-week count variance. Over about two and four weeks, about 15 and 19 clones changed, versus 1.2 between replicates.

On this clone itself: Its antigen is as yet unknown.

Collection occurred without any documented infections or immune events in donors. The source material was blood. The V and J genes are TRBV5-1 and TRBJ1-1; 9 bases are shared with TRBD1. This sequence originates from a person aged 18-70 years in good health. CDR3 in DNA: TGCGCCAGCAGCCCCACAGGGGGCGCGGAAGTCGCTGAAGCTTTCTTT. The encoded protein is CASSPTGGAEVAEAFF.